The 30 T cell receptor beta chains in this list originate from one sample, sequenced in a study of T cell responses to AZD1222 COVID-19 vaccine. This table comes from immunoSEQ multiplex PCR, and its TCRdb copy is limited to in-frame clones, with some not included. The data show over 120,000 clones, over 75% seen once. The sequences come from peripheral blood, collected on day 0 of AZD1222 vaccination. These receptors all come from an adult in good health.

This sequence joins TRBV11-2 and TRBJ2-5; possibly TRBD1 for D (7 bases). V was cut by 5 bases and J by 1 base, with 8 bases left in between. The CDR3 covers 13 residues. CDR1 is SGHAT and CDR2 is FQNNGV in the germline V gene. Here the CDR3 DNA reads TGTGCCAGCAGCCAGGGGGGCCAAGAGACCCAGTACTTC. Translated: CASSQGGQETQYF.

The CDR3 sequence is CASSELIGVATTDTQYF. In DNA form, the CDR3 reads TGTGCCAGCAGTGAACTCATAGGAGTGGCCACTACAGATACGCAGTATTTT. This chain links TRBV6-1 with TRBJ2-3, with D hard to call. The CDR3 has 17 amino acids. The germline V gene has CDR1 MNHNS and CDR2 SASEGT. V lost 2 bases and J 3 bases, leaving 18 bases between the germline ends.

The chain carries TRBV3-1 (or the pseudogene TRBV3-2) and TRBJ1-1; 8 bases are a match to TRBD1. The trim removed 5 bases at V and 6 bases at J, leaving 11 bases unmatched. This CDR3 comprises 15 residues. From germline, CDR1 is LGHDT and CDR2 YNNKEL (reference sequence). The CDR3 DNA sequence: TGTGCCAGCAGCGTCGGACAGGGTTCGGTGGCTGAAGCTTTCTTT. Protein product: CASSVGQGSVAEAFF.

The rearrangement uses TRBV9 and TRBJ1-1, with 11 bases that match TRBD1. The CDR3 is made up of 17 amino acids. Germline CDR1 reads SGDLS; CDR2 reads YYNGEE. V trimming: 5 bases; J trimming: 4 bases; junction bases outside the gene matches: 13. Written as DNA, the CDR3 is TGTGCCAGCAGTCCCCTACAAGGGACAGGGGGGGGCACTGAAGCTTTCTTT. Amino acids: CASSPLQGTGGGTEAFF.

DNA for the CDR3: TGTGCCAGCAGTTACTCGTACAGGGGGGGTGAAAAACTGTTTTTT. Its protein product is CASSYSYRGGEKLFF. The V and J genes are TRBV6-5 and TRBJ1-4, with 8 bases matching TRBD1. CDR3 length equals 15 residues. V trimming: 0 bases; J trimming: 7 bases; junction bases outside the gene matches: 4. Germline V gene data show CDR1 as MNHEY and CDR2 as SVGAGI.

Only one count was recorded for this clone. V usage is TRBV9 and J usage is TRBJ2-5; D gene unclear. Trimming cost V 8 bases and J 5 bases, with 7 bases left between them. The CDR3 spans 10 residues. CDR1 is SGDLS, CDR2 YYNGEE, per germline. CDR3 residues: CASHQETQYF. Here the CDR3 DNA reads TGTGCCAGTCATCAGGAGACCCAGTACTTC.

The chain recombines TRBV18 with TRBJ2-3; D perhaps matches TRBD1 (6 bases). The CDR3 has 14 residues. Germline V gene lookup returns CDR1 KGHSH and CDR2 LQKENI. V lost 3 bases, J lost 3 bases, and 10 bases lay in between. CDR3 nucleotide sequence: TGTGCCAGCTCACCTCGGACAGTAACAGATACGCAGTATTTT. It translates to CASSPRTVTDTQYF.

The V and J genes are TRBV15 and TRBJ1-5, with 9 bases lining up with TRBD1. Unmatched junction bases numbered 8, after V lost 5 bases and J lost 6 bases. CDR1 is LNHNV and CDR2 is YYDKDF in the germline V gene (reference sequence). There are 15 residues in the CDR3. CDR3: CATSEDRGRGQPQHF. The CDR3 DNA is TGTGCCACCAGCGAGGACAGGGGACGGGGTCAGCCCCAGCATTTT.

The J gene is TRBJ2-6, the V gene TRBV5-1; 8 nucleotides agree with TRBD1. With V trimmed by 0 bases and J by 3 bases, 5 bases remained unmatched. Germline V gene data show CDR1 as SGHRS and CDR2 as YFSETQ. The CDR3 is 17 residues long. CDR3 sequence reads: CASSLVWTGSGANVLTF. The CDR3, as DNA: TGCGCCAGCAGCTTGGTTTGGACAGGGAGTGGGGCCAACGTCCTGACTTTC. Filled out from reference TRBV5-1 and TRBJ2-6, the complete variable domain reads KAGVTQTPRYLIKTRGQQVTLSCSPISGHRSVSWYQQTPGQGLQFLFEYFSETQRNKGNFPGRFSGRQFSNSRSEMNVSTLELGDSALYLCASSLVWTGSGANVLTFGAGSRLTVL.

CDR3: CASSYGVSGANVLTF. The CDR3 bases are TGTGCCAGCAGCTACGGGGTCTCTGGGGCCAACGTCCTGACTTTC. The chain combines TRBV28 with TRBJ2-6, with TRBD2 as a possible D gene (5 bases). V lost 6 bases to trimming and J lost 0 bases, with 9 bases between them. The CDR3 has 15 residues. Germline CDR1 MDHEN, CDR2 SYDVKM. Complete variable domain (other parts from reference TRBV28 and TRBJ2-6): DVKVTQSSRYLVKRTGEKVFLECVQDMDHENMFWYRQDPGLGLRLIYFSYDVKMKEKGDIPEGYSVSREKKERFSLILESASTNQTSMYLCASSYGVSGANVLTFGAGSRLTVL.

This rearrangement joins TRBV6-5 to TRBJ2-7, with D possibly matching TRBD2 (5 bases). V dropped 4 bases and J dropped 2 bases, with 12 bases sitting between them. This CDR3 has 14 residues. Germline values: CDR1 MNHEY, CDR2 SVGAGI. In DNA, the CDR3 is TGTGCCAGCAGTTTTGAACCCGGGACCTACGAGCAGTACTTC. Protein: CASSFEPGTYEQYF.

Here the CDR3 DNA reads TGTGCCAGCAGCTCATCGAACAGGGAAAATTCACCCCTCCACTTT. It codes for CASSSSNRENSPLHF. This rearrangement joins TRBV7-9 to TRBJ1-6; a weak D match, TRBD1 (6 bases). The ends were cut back, 4 bases at V and 7 bases at J, with 14 bases in the middle. Germline assignment: CDR1 SEHNR and CDR2 FQNEAQ (reference sequence). The CDR3 has 15 amino acids.

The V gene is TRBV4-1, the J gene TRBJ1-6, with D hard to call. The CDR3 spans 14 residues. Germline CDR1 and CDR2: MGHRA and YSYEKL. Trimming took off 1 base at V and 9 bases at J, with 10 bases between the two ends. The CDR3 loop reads CASSQGGEGSPLHF. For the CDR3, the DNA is TGCGCCAGCAGCCAAGGTGGGGAGGGTTCACCCCTCCACTTT.

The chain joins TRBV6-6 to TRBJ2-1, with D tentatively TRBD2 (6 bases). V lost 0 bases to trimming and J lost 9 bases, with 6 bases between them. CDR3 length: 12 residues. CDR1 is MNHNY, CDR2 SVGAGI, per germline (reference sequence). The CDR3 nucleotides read TGTGCCAGCAGTTACTCGGGAGGTGAGCAGTTCTTC. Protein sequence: CASSYSGGEQFF.

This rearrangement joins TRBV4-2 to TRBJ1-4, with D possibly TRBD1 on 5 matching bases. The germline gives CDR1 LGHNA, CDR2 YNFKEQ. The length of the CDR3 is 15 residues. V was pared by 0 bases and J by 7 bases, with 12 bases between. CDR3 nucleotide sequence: TGTGCCAGCAGCCAAGATGGCGGGAGGGGTGAAAAACTGTTTTTT. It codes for CASSQDGGRGEKLFF.

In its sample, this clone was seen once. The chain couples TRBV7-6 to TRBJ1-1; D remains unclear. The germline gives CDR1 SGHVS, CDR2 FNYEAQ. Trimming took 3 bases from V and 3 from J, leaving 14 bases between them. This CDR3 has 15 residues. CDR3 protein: CASSLSPDSYTEAFF. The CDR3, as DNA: TGTGCCAGCAGCTTGAGCCCCGATTCTTACACTGAAGCTTTCTTT. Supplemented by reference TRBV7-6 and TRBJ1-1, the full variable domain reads GAGVSQSPRYKVTKRGQDVALRCDPISGHVSLYWYRQALGQGPEFLTYFNYEAQQDKSGLPNDRFSAERPEGSISTLTIQRTEQRDSAMYRCASSLSPDSYTEAFFGQGTRLTVV.

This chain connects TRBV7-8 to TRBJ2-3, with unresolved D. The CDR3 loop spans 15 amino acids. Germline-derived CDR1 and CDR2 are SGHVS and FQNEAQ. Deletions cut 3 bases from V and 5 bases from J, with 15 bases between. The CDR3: CASSFLLGMEDTQYF. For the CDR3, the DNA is TGTGCCAGCAGCTTCCTGTTAGGGATGGAAGATACGCAGTATTTT.

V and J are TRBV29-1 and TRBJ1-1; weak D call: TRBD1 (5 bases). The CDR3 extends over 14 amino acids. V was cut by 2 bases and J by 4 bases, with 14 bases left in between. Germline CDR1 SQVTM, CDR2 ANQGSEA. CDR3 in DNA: TGCAGCGTTGAAAGCGGGGCAAAGGGCACTGAAGCTTTCTTT. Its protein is CSVESGAKGTEAFF.

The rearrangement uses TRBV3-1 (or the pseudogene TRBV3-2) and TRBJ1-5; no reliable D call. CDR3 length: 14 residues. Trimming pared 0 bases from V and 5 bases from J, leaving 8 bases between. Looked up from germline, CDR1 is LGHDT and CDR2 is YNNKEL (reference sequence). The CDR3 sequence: CASSQDGFYQPQHF. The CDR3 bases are TGTGCCAGCAGCCAAGATGGGTTTTATCAGCCCCAGCATTTT.

DNA for the CDR3: TGCGCCAGCAGCCAAGGCCCGGACAGGTCTAGCACAGATACGCAGTATTTT. Translating gives CASSQGPDRSSTDTQYF. The chain is built from TRBV4-1 and TRBJ2-3; 7 positions agree with TRBD1. The CDR3 spans 17 residues. V shed 1 base and J 0 bases; nucleotides not matched to a gene: 7. Germline V gene lookup returns CDR1 MGHRA and CDR2 YSYEKL.

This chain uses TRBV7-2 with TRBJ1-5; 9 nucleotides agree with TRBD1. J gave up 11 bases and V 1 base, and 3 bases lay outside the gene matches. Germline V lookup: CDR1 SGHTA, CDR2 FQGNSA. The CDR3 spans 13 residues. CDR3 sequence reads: CASSLGGQGAQHF. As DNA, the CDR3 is TGTGCCAGCAGCTTAGGGGGACAGGGTGCCCAGCATTTT.

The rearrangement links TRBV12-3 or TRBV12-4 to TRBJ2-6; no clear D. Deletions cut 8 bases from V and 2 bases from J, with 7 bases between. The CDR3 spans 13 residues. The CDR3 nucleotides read TGTGCCAGCTCGATTCCTGGGGCCAACGTCCTGACTTTC. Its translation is CASSIPGANVLTF.

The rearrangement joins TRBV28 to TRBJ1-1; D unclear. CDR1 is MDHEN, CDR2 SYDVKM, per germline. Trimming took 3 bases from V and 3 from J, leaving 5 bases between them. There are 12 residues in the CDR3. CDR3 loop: CASSLSHTEAFF. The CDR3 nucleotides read TGTGCCAGCAGTTTGTCTCACACTGAAGCTTTCTTT.

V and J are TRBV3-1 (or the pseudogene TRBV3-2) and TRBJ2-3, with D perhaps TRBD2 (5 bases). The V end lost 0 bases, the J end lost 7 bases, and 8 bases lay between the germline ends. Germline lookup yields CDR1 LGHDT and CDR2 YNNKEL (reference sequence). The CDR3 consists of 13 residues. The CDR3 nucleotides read TGTGCCAGCAGCCAAGATACTAGAAATACGCAGTATTTT. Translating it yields CASSQDTRNTQYF.

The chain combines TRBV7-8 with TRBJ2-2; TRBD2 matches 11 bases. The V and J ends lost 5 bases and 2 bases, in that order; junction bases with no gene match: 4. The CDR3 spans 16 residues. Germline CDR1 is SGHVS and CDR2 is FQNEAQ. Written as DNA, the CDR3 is TGTGCCAGCAGCCCTAGCGGGGGGACAAACACCGGGGAGCTGTTTTTT. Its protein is CASSPSGGTNTGELFF.

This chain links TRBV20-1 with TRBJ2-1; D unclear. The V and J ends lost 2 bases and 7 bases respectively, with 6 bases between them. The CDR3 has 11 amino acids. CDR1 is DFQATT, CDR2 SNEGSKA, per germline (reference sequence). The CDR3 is CSARKVNEQFF. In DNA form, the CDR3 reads TGCAGTGCTAGAAAGGTTAATGAGCAGTTCTTC.

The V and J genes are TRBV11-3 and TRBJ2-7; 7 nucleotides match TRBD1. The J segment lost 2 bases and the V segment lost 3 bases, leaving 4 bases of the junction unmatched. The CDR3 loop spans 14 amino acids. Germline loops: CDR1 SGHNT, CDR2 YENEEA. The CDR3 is CASSFRGTAYEQYF. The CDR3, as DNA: TGTGCCAGCAGCTTTAGGGGGACAGCCTACGAGCAGTACTTC.

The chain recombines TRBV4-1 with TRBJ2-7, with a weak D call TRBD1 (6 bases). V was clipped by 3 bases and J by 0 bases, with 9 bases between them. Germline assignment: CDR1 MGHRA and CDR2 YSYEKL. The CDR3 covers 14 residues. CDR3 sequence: CASSQQGSSYEQYF. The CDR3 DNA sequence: TGCGCCAGCAGCCAGCAGGGGAGCTCCTACGAGCAGTACTTC.

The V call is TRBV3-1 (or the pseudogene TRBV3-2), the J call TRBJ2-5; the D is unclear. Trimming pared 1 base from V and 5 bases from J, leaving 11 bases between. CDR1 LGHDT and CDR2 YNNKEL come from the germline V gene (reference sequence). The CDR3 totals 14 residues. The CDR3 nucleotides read TGTGCCAGCAGCCAAGGAGGCTTGCATGAGACCCAGTACTTC. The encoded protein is CASSQGGLHETQYF.

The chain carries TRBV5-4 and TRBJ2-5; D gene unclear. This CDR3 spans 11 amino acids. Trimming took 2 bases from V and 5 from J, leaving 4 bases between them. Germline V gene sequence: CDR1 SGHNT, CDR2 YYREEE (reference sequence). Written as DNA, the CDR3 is TGTGCCAGCAGCTTTTGGGAGACCCAGTACTTC. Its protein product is CASSFWETQYF.